These 7 T cell receptor beta chains share one sample of origin, sequenced in a study of blood T cell repertoires in COVID-19. Repertoires were generated with immunoSEQ multiplex PCR, while TCRdb's copy carries only in-frame clones and drops some. The table shows nearly 7,000 clones, with 70% to 90% occurring only once. Material: peripheral blood. The receptors were sampled from a human donor in a cohort sampled during active COVID-19.

The chain carries TRBV10-3 and TRBJ2-5, with 8 bases that match TRBD1. The CDR3 has 16 amino acids. The V segment lost 4 bases and the J segment 4 bases; nucleotides outside the gene matches: 11. The V gene's germline CDR1 is ENHRY and CDR2 SYGVKD. CDR3 in amino acids: CAISGKEQGVSETQYF. The CDR3 DNA follows: TGTGCCATCAGTGGGAAAGAACAGGGGGTATCAGAGACCCAGTACTTC.

The chain couples TRBV10-1 to TRBJ2-7, with 7 bases matching TRBD2. Trimming removed 7 bases from V and 0 bases from J; junction bases left unmatched: 3. The germline V gene encodes CDR1 WNHNN and CDR2 SYGVQD (reference sequence). This CDR3 is built from 13 residues. CDR3 region: CASISGGSYEQYF. CDR3 nucleotides: TGCGCCAGCATCTCGGGGGGCTCCTACGAGCAGTACTTC.

The V and J genes are TRBV7-2 and TRBJ2-3, with 9 bases aligning to TRBD2. After removal of 5 bases from V and 8 bases from J, the junction contained 11 bases not matched to a gene. The CDR3 has 15 residues. Germline-derived CDR1 and CDR2 are SGHTA and FQGNSA. The CDR3 DNA reads as TGTGCCAGCAGCAGCGGGGCGGGAGGGTACCGTACGCAGTATTTT. It translates to CASSSGAGGYRTQYF.

Only a few counts were recorded for this clone. J is TRBJ2-7 and V is TRBV5-5, with 8 bases lining up with TRBD1. This CDR3 is built from 15 residues. The V and J ends lost 3 bases and 3 bases, in that order; junction bases with no gene match: 8. The germline V gene encodes CDR1 SGHKS and CDR2 YYEKEE (reference sequence). As DNA, the CDR3 is TGTGCCAGCAGCTCAACCAACAGGGGGTACTACGAGCAGTACTTC. This encodes CASSSTNRGYYEQYF.

The chain couples TRBV19 to TRBJ2-5; no definite D call. Germline V gene data show CDR1 as LNHDA and CDR2 as SQIVND (reference sequence). This CDR3 is 12 amino acids long. With 4 bases removed from V and 1 base from J, the gap between germline ends came to 4 bases. The DNA for the CDR3 is TGTGCCAGTAGTAGGGCCCAAGAGACCCAGTACTTC. Amino acids: CASSRAQETQYF.

V usage is TRBV5-1 and J usage is TRBJ2-3; 15 bases agree with TRBD2. Germline V gene lookup returns CDR1 SGHRS and CDR2 YFSETQ. The CDR3 runs 20 residues. The V and J ends lost 5 bases and 1 base, in that order; junction bases with no gene match: 14. The CDR3 DNA follows: TGCGCCAGCAGTCGTGAACCGCCGGGACTAGCGGGAGGAGGCACAGATACGCAGTATTTT. It specifies CASSREPPGLAGGGTDTQYF.

The chain couples TRBV7-2 to TRBJ2-3, with 12 bases aligning to TRBD2. CDR3 length: 15 amino acids. Per the germline V gene, CDR1 is SGHTA and CDR2 is FQGNSA. V lost 5 bases to trimming and J lost 3 bases; unmatched junction nucleotides: 3. The CDR3 loop is CASSKLAGGTDTQYF. In DNA, the CDR3 is TGTGCCAGCAGCAAACTAGCGGGAGGTACAGATACGCAGTATTTT.